The 13 T cell receptor beta chains in this list originate from one sample, sequenced in a study of T cell responses to AZD1222 COVID-19 vaccine. Only in-frame clones appear in the TCRdb table, and some are missing; sequencing was by immunoSEQ multiplex PCR. The repertoire includes approximately 270,000 clones, about 94% of them detected once, and roughly 0.5% sits in the top ten. This specimen was peripheral blood, taken 28 days after the second AZD1222 dose. The receptors come from an adult who received the AZD1222 COVID-19 vaccine.

The V gene is TRBV28, the J gene TRBJ1-2, with D unresolved. The CDR3 covers 14 residues. Trimming left V 6 bases short and J 0 bases short, with 11 bases between. Germline values: CDR1 MDHEN, CDR2 SYDVKM. In DNA, the CDR3 is TGTGCCAGCAGCCCTGGGAGAGCTAACTATGGCTACACCTTC. Residues: CASSPGRANYGYTF.

V gene TRBV2 combines with J gene TRBJ2-3; weak D call: TRBD2 (6 bases). The V end lost 4 bases, the J end lost 5 bases, and 13 bases lay between the germline ends. Germline V gives CDR1 SNHLY, CDR2 FYNNEI. This CDR3 has 14 residues. For the CDR3, the DNA is TGTGCCAGCAGTGTAAGGCTAGCGTTAGATACGCAGTATTTT. Protein sequence: CASSVRLALDTQYF.

The chain links TRBV10-2 to TRBJ2-5; D is perhaps TRBD2 (6 bases). Germline CDR1 reads WSHSY; CDR2 reads SAAADI. V lost 3 bases, J lost 2 bases, and 10 bases lay in between. The CDR3 runs 14 residues. The chain's CDR3 is CASSEAGSQETQYF. As DNA, the CDR3 is TGCGCCAGCAGTGAAGCGGGCTCTCAAGAGACCCAGTACTTC.

The J gene is TRBJ2-1, the V gene TRBV4-2; D is uncertain. This CDR3 is built from 15 residues. Trimming cost V 2 bases and J 1 base, with 9 bases left between them. Looked up from germline, CDR1 is LGHNA and CDR2 is YNFKEQ. The CDR3 nucleotides are TGTGCCAGCAGCCAACTTAGTCGGTCCTACAATGAGCAGTTCTTC. This codes for CASSQLSRSYNEQFF.

This clone appeared once. The chain uses TRBV4-3 and TRBJ1-4, with D hard to call. The CDR3 loop spans 14 amino acids. CDR1 is LGHNA, CDR2 YSLEER, per germline. V lost 3 bases and J 7 bases, leaving 12 bases between the germline ends. The CDR3 DNA is TGCGCCAGCAGCCAGAGCCCGGCGGGTGAAAAACTGTTTTTT. Amino acid sequence: CASSQSPAGEKLFF.

This chain joins TRBV2 and TRBJ2-7; possible D gene TRBD2, 5 bases. The germline gives CDR1 SNHLY, CDR2 FYNNEI. The V end was cut by 1 base, the J end by 1 base, with 14 bases between. The CDR3 loop spans 16 amino acids. The CDR3 sequence: CASSEDITGLSYEQYF. CDR3 bases: TGTGCCAGCAGTGAAGACATTACGGGATTATCCTACGAGCAGTACTTC.

This clone was observed once. This sequence joins TRBV5-1 and TRBJ2-1, with D uncertain. The germline V gene has CDR1 SGHRS and CDR2 YFSETQ. Trimming took 4 bases from V and 7 from J, leaving 18 bases between them. The CDR3 length is 15 residues. The CDR3 DNA reads TGCGCCAGCAGCCCTGCTTCGTGGGGTCATAATGAGCAGTTCTTC. Amino acid sequence: CASSPASWGHNEQFF.

The genes are TRBV3-1 (or the pseudogene TRBV3-2) and TRBJ2-1; a possible D gene is TRBD1 (6 bases). Trimming shortened V by 0 bases and J by 15 bases, and 15 bases separated the two germline ends. The CDR3 sequence is 13 residues long. CDR1 LGHDT and CDR2 YNNKEL come from the germline V gene (reference sequence). CDR3 DNA sequence: TGTGCCAGCAGCCAAGAGAGGCTAGGGGGTGTGTTCTTC. Translating it yields CASSQERLGGVFF.

V gene TRBV3-1 (or the pseudogene TRBV3-2) combines with J gene TRBJ2-2; the D is unclear. The V gene's germline CDR1 is LGHDT and CDR2 YNNKEL (reference sequence). Trimming left V 6 bases short and J 5 bases short, with 10 bases between. The CDR3 contains 13 residues. The chain's CDR3 is CASSQQWTGELFF. The CDR3 DNA reads as TGTGCCAGCAGTCAACAGTGGACCGGGGAGCTGTTTTTT.

This sequence joins TRBV4-1 and TRBJ2-3; 11 nucleotides agree with TRBD2. The CDR3 length is 16 residues. J was trimmed by 1 base and V by 4 bases; bases with no gene match: 4. CDR1 MGHRA and CDR2 YSYEKL come from the germline V gene. As DNA, the CDR3 is TGCGCCAGCAGCCGGAAACTAGCGGGGGGCACAGATACGCAGTATTTT. Residues: CASSRKLAGGTDTQYF.

The chain carries TRBV28 and TRBJ1-4; 8 bases line up with TRBD1. In germline, CDR1 is MDHEN, CDR2 SYDVKM. V was clipped by 6 bases and J by 9 bases; unmatched bases: 12. The CDR3 consists of 15 residues. The CDR3 spells CASRERTGNHKKLFF. The CDR3 DNA reads TGTGCCAGCAGGGAGAGGACAGGGAATCATAAAAAACTGTTTTTT.

This chain links TRBV2 with TRBJ1-1; D is unclear. The CDR3 has 13 amino acids. V was cut by 7 bases and J by 3 bases, with 12 bases left in between. Germline lookup yields CDR1 SNHLY and CDR2 FYNNEI. In DNA, the CDR3 is TGTGCCAGCACCCTAGGCCTTTACACTGAAGCTTTCTTT. It codes for CASTLGLYTEAFF.

The chain has TRBV28 and TRBJ2-7; D unresolved. This CDR3 contains 15 residues. Trimming stripped 6 bases from V and 4 bases from J, with 19 bases between. Looked up from germline, CDR1 is MDHEN and CDR2 is SYDVKM. CDR3 amino acids: CASRKRAALFYEQYF. The CDR3 region has the DNA TGTGCCAGCAGAAAACGCGCAGCGCTCTTTTACGAGCAGTACTTC.